These 32 T cell receptor beta chains originate from one sample sequenced in a study of T cell clonality in common variable immunodeficiency. Study-level points and caveats: In common variable immunodeficiency, TCR beta chains reportedly carried fewer deletions and N-nucleotide insertions.

Data came from immunoSEQ multiplex PCR; TCRdb stores just in-frame clones and leaves some out. This sample has under 40,000 clones, each found more than once. These receptors have no known antigen. Sample: peripheral blood mononuclear cells. Source of these receptors: a human donor with common variable immunodeficiency.

This clone was detected a few times. The covered CDR3 bases are TGTGCCAGCAGCTTAGTAACTAGCGGGGGGGACGAG. As protein: CASSLVTSGGDE. The whole CDR3 sequence reads CASSLVTSGGDEQYF. The chain has TRBV7-6 and TRBJ2-7; 13 positions match TRBD2. The read terminates 3 residues ahead of where the CDR3 ends, so the germline J gene completes it. The CDR3 totals 15 residues. Losses at the gene ends were 1 base for V and 5 bases for J; bases not matched to a gene: 2. CDR1 SGHVS and CDR2 FNYEAQ come from the germline V gene.

This clone was counted ten times or more. The read halts 3 residues ahead of the CDR3 end, with the missing end drawn from the germline J gene. The chain links TRBV7-2 to TRBJ2-5; 8 bases match TRBD2. The CDR3 covers 15 residues. V shed 4 bases and J 5 bases; nucleotides not matched to a gene: 9. CDR1 and CDR2 (germline): SGHTA, FQGNSA. The covered CDR3 bases are TGTGCCAGCAGCTGGAGCGGGGGTGGGGGGGAGACC. Translating it yields CASSWSGGGGET. The full-length CDR3 reads as CASSWSGGGGETQYF.

This clone was observed at least ten times. The read halts 3 residues ahead of the CDR3 end, with the missing end drawn from the germline J gene. The chain employs TRBV20-1 and TRBJ1-1; 7 bases are shared with TRBD1. Looked up from germline, CDR1 is DFQATT and CDR2 is SNEGSKA (reference sequence). After removal of 1 base from V and 6 bases from J, the junction contained 5 bases not matched to a gene. The CDR3 covers 13 residues. The CDR3 sequence: CSARGQGLPEAFF. The DNA read from the CDR3 is TGCAGTGCTAGAGGACAGGGATTACCTGAA.

This clone was seen more than once but under ten times. The read gets to within 3 residues of the CDR3 end, and the germline J gene fills in the rest. The V gene is TRBV19, the J gene TRBJ1-2; D perhaps matches TRBD1 (5 bases). Germline lookup yields CDR1 LNHDA and CDR2 SQIVND (reference sequence). The CDR3 consists of 15 residues. V lost 2 bases, J lost 2 bases, and 12 bases lay in between. CDR3 sequence: CASSIFQGENYGYTF. The CDR3 DNA, read in part, is TGTGCCAGTAGTATATTTCAAGGGGAAAACTATGGC.

This clone was seen only a few times. Read coverage stops 3 residues before the CDR3 terminus; the germline J gene supplies the remainder. V usage is TRBV30 and J usage is TRBJ1-5; TRBD1 matches 7 bases. In germline, CDR1 is GTSNPN, CDR2 SVGIG (reference sequence). Trimming at V came to 5 bases and at J to 0 bases, leaving 1 base not matched to a gene. The CDR3 contains 13 residues. CDR3 DNA, as far as it was read: TGTGCCTGGGGACAGGTTAGCAATCAGCCC. It translates to CAWGQVSNQP. The complete CDR3 sequence is CAWGQVSNQPQHF.

This clone came up many times. The read halts 3 residues ahead of the CDR3 end, with the missing end drawn from the germline J gene. V usage is TRBV27 and J usage is TRBJ2-5, with TRBD2 identical over 8 bases. The junction had 10 bases not matched to a gene; V was cut back by 5 bases and J by 5 bases. Germline V CDR1 and CDR2: MNHEY, SMNVEV (reference sequence). The CDR3 totals 15 residues. The DNA read from the CDR3 is TGTGCCAGCAGTCCGTGGACTAGCCCGGGGGAGACC. Its protein is CASSPWTSPGET. The full CDR3 protein reads CASSPWTSPGETQYF.

Remarks on this clone: The CDR3 end is not reached by the read, which stops 3 residues before it; the germline J gene fills it in. The chain has TRBV13 and TRBJ2-7, with 8 bases lining up with TRBD1. In germline, CDR1 is PRHDT, CDR2 FYEKMQ (reference sequence). This CDR3 has 15 residues. J gave up 0 bases and V 5 bases, and 6 bases lay outside the gene matches. The CDR3 region is CASSLTGTGSYEQYF. CDR3 bases read: TGTGCCAGCAGCCTGACCGGGACAGGCTCCTACGAG.

Only a few counts were recorded for this clone. CDR3 protein: CASSLVRGGTYEQYF. The CDR3 DNA, read in part, is TGCGCCAGCAGCTTGGTGAGGGGGGGGACCTACGAG. The V gene is TRBV5-1, the J gene TRBJ2-7; tentative D call: TRBD2 (7 bases). The CDR3 end is not reached by the read, which stops 3 residues before it; the germline J gene fills it in. The ends were cut back, 0 bases at V and 2 bases at J, with 12 bases in the middle. Per the germline V gene, CDR1 is SGHRS and CDR2 is YFSETQ. The CDR3 has 15 residues. Looking up the rest from reference TRBV5-1 and TRBJ2-7 gives the full variable domain: KAGVTQTPRYLIKTRGQQVTLSCSPISGHRSVSWYQQTPGQGLQFLFEYFSETQRNKGNFPGRFSGRQFSNSRSEMNVSTLELGDSALYLCASSLVRGGTYEQYFGPGTRLTVT.

A remark on this clone: The CDR3 end lies 3 residues beyond the end of the read and is filled in from the germline J gene. The chain recombines TRBV5-4 with TRBJ2-7, with D perhaps matching TRBD2 (6 bases). Germline CDR1 and CDR2: SGHNT and YYREEE (reference sequence). V was trimmed by 4 bases and J by 4 bases, leaving 12 bases between them. The CDR3 has 13 amino acids. The CDR3 sequence is CASSPGRGYEQYF. CDR3 DNA, as far as it was read: TGTGCCAGCAGCCCGGGACGGGGGTACGAG.

As for this clone: Read coverage stops 3 residues before the CDR3 terminus; the germline J gene supplies the remainder. The rearrangement joins TRBV18 to TRBJ1-2; D unclear. The CDR3 consists of 15 residues. The germline V gene has CDR1 KGHSH and CDR2 LQKENI. V shed 2 bases and J shed 7 bases, with 17 bases lying between them. The CDR3 bases that were read are TGTGCCAGCTCACCAAGTGCAGGCATTCGGCTTGGC. Amino acids: CASSPSAGIRLG. The complete CDR3 reads CASSPSAGIRLGYTF.

With regard to this clone: The CDR3 extends 3 residues past the end of the read, so its final part is completed from the germline J gene. The V call is TRBV20-1, the J call TRBJ2-1, with 14 nucleotides matching TRBD2. Germline loops: CDR1 DFQATT, CDR2 SNEGSKA (reference sequence). J gave up 0 bases and V 1 base, and 2 bases lay outside the gene matches. This CDR3 comprises 17 residues. Partial CDR3 DNA: TGCAGTGCTAGAGGGACTAGCGGGGGGCCCTCCTACAATGAG. This translates into CSARGTSGGPSYNE. The whole CDR3 is CSARGTSGGPSYNEQFF.

This clone occurred many times. The read falls 3 residues short of the CDR3 end, and the missing part is taken from the germline J gene. J is TRBJ1-1 and V is TRBV6-1; D is ambiguous. Deletions cut 4 bases from V and 4 bases from J, with 10 bases between. This CDR3 region has 13 residues. CDR1 and CDR2 from the germline V gene are MNHNS and SASEGT. The covered CDR3 bases are TGTGCCAGCAGTGCCGAGACAATCACTGAA. As protein: CASSAETITE. The entire CDR3 protein reads CASSAETITEAFF.

This clone was counted between two and nine times. The read terminates 3 residues ahead of where the CDR3 ends, so the germline J gene completes it. The chain combines TRBV20-1 with TRBJ2-5; D unresolved. The V end was cut by 1 base, the J end by 4 bases, with 4 bases between. Germline CDR1 reads DFQATT; CDR2 reads SNEGSKA (reference sequence). The CDR3 extends over 11 amino acids. The CDR3 sequence: CSARALETQYF. The CDR3 bases that were read are TGCAGTGCTAGAGCTTTAGAGACC.

Concerning this clone itself: Germline is not matched at one junction end, which may reflect a read error. Sequencing ends 3 residues short of the CDR3 end; the germline J gene provides the rest. The chain couples TRBV19 to TRBJ2-1; D ambiguous. CDR3 length equals 12 residues. The germline V gene has CDR1 LNHDA and CDR2 SQIVND (reference sequence). The DNA read from the CDR3 is TGTGCCAGTGGTATGGCACGTGGTGAG. Translated, it gives CASGMARGE. The whole CDR3 sequence is CASGMARGEQFF.

This clone was observed a few times. The read ends 3 residues early relative to the CDR3; the germline J gene fills the gap. The chain has TRBV7-2 and TRBJ2-2; 8 bases fit TRBD2. There are 15 residues in the CDR3. Per the germline V gene, CDR1 is SGHTA and CDR2 is FQGNSA. V dropped 1 base and J dropped 6; count of bases not matched to a gene: 4. The covered CDR3 bases are TGTGCCAGCAGCTTAGTTGCAGCGGGGGCCGGGGAG. Its translation: CASSLVAAGAGE. The CDR3 reads in full as CASSLVAAGAGELFF.

This clone was counted a few times. The read is 3 residues too short to cover the CDR3 end, so that end is filled in from the germline J gene. The V gene is TRBV19, the J gene TRBJ1-5; 7 bases are a match to TRBD1. Losses at the gene ends were 3 bases for V and 0 bases for J; bases not matched to a gene: 8. CDR1 and CDR2 from the germline V gene are LNHDA and SQIVND (reference sequence). This CDR3 comprises 17 residues. The part of the CDR3 DNA that was read is TGTGCCAGTAGTATGAGGGGACAGATTTATAGCAATCAGCCC. It translates to CASSMRGQIYSNQP. From start to end, the CDR3 is CASSMRGQIYSNQPQHF.

This clone was observed at least ten times. The sequenced fragment ends 3 residues before the CDR3 boundary, so the rest is inferred from the germline J gene. The rearrangement uses TRBV5-1 and TRBJ1-1; D is possibly TRBD1 (5 bases). Per germline, CDR1 SGHRS and CDR2 YFSETQ. The CDR3 has 19 amino acids. With 0 bases removed from V and 1 base from J, the gap between germline ends came to 22 bases. The chain's CDR3 is CASSLGLGRVEPGNTEAFF. The DNA read from the CDR3 is TGCGCCAGCAGCTTGGGATTGGGCAGGGTTGAACCTGGGAACACTGAA.

Within the sample, this clone is medium-sized. Read data end 3 residues before the CDR3 end; the end is taken from the germline J gene. This chain joins TRBV7-9 and TRBJ1-1; no definite D call. Germline V gene lookup returns CDR1 SEHNR and CDR2 FQNEAQ (reference sequence). V was cut by 6 bases and J by 4 bases, with 18 bases left in between. The CDR3 is made up of 15 amino acids. CDR3 sequence reads: CASRLGITGGTEAFF. CDR3 DNA (partial): TGTGCCAGCAGACTAGGGATCACGGGAGGCACTGAA.

This clone was detected many times. Read coverage stops 3 residues before the CDR3 terminus; the germline J gene supplies the remainder. The genes are TRBV7-2 and TRBJ2-2; D ambiguous. V lost 6 bases, J lost 6 bases, and 14 bases lay in between. The CDR3 spans 14 residues. Germline-derived CDR1 and CDR2 are SGHTA and FQGNSA. The CDR3 here is CASSTTPWSGELFF. Partial CDR3 DNA: TGTGCCAGCAGTACAACCCCTTGGTCCGGGGAG.

This clone was picked up a small number of times. The read ends 3 residues shy of where the CDR3 ends; the end is completed using the germline J gene. The genes are TRBV18 and TRBJ1-1, with D maybe TRBD1 (6 bases). The CDR3 is made up of 13 amino acids. Trimming cost V 6 bases and J 5 bases, with 13 bases left between them. Germline lookup yields CDR1 KGHSH and CDR2 LQKENI. The CDR3 bases that were read are TGTGCCAGCTCCCGGGGGGCAAGGACTGAA. Residues: CASSRGARTE. The full CDR3 sequence reads CASSRGARTEAFF.

This clone was observed a few times. The CDR3 bases that were read are TGTGCCAGCAGCCTCCGGGACAGGGGGCTTCACTATGGC. Protein product: CASSLRDRGLHYG. The entire CDR3 protein reads CASSLRDRGLHYGYTF. This chain connects TRBV6-2 or TRBV6-3 to TRBJ1-2; TRBD1 agrees at 12 bases. The read ends 3 residues early relative to the CDR3; the germline J gene fills the gap. Trimming took 6 bases from V and 3 from J; bases not matched to a gene: 8. From germline, CDR1 is MNHEY and CDR2 SVGEGT. CDR3 length equals 16 residues.

Only a few counts were recorded for this clone. Coverage ceases 3 residues before the CDR3 finishes, and the germline J gene fills in the end. The rearrangement uses TRBV5-1 and TRBJ2-1, with TRBD1 identical over 12 bases. Unmatched junction bases numbered 3, after V lost 4 bases and J lost 7 bases. Germline CDR1 SGHRS, CDR2 YFSETQ. This CDR3 is built from 14 residues. The CDR3 bases that were read are TGCGCCAGCAGCACGGGACAGGGGGCGAATGAG. As protein: CASSTGQGANE. The CDR3 in its entirety is CASSTGQGANEQFF.

This clone appeared a few times. The CDR3 goes on 3 residues after the read ends, and that part is filled in from the germline J gene. The V and J genes are TRBV13 and TRBJ1-4; D gene uncertain. V was cut by 7 bases and J by 4 bases, with 10 bases left in between. CDR1 and CDR2 (germline): PRHDT, FYEKMQ (reference sequence). The CDR3 is 13 amino acids. This CDR3 is CASMQQNNEKLFF. The CDR3 bases that were read are TGTGCCAGCATGCAACAGAATAATGAAAAA.

Many counts were recorded for this clone. The sequence runs out 3 residues before the end of the CDR3; the remainder is reconstructed from the germline J gene. V is TRBV11-2 and J is TRBJ2-3; 10 nucleotides align to TRBD1. CDR1 SGHAT and CDR2 FQNNGV come from the germline V gene. This CDR3 has 15 residues. V lost 5 bases, J lost 6 bases, and 8 bases stayed unmatched. CDR3 bases read: TGTGCCAGCAGCACCCCCGGGACAGGGGTTGATACG. Protein product: CASSTPGTGVDT. In full, the CDR3 is CASSTPGTGVDTQYF.

This clone is termed medium-sized. CDR3 DNA, as far as it was read: TGTGCCAGCTCCTCGGGGTCACACGAG. Translating gives CASSSGSHE. From start to end, the CDR3 is CASSSGSHEQYF. The J gene is TRBJ2-7, the V gene TRBV18; perhaps TRBD2 as D (5 bases). Read data end 3 residues before the CDR3 end; the end is taken from the germline J gene. Germline loops: CDR1 KGHSH, CDR2 LQKENI. This CDR3 is 12 amino acids long. V lost 6 bases and J 5 bases, leaving 11 bases between the germline ends.

Of note for this clone: The missing CDR3 end, 3 residues past where the read stops, is filled in from the germline J gene. This rearrangement joins TRBV30 to TRBJ1-4, with 11 nucleotides matching TRBD1. In germline, CDR1 is GTSNPN, CDR2 SVGIG (reference sequence). The V gene end was trimmed by 1 base and the J gene end by 6 bases; junction bases not matched to a gene: 10. This CDR3 spans 17 amino acids. CDR3 amino acids: CAWSAGTGGLVYEKLFF. The DNA read from the CDR3 is TGTGCCTGGAGTGCCGGGACAGGGGGTTTGGTTTATGAAAAA.

In this sample, this clone turned up a few times. CDR3: CASSLAPGEYNYGYTF. The sequenced part of the CDR3 DNA is TGTGCCAGCAGCTTAGCACCCGGGGAGTATAACTATGGC. This chain links TRBV7-3 with TRBJ1-2; unclear D gene. The CDR3 end falls 3 residues outside the read, so it is completed with the germline J gene. This CDR3 region has 16 residues. The germline CDR1 and CDR2 sequences are SGHTA and FQGTGA. V gave up 2 bases and J gave up 1 base, with 14 bases separating them.

A few counts support this clone. CDR3 DNA (partial): TGTGCCTGGAACTTCCCGGGACAGGGGTTCTATGGC. Protein product: CAWNFPGQGFYG. The full CDR3 reads CAWNFPGQGFYGYTF. This chain connects TRBV30 to TRBJ1-2, with 10 positions matching TRBD1. The read ends 3 residues shy of where the CDR3 ends; the end is completed using the germline J gene. CDR1 is GTSNPN and CDR2 is SVGIG in the germline V gene (reference sequence). Trimming took 4 bases from V and 4 from J; bases not matched to a gene: 9. The CDR3 is made up of 15 amino acids.

On this clone itself: The read comes to an end 3 residues before the CDR3 does, leaving the germline J gene to fill in the end. This sequence joins TRBV18 and TRBJ2-2, with D uncertain. The CDR3 is 16 amino acids. Per germline, CDR1 KGHSH and CDR2 LQKENI. Between the trimmed V and J ends, which lost 5 bases and 0 bases, there was a span of 13 bases. This chain's CDR3 is CASSVLGNSNTGELFF. The part of the CDR3 DNA that was read is TGTGCCAGCTCAGTTCTGGGCAACTCGAACACCGGGGAG. Drawing the rest from reference TRBV18 and TRBJ2-2, the complete variable domain is NAGVMQNPRHLVRRRGQEARLRCSPMKGHSHVYWYRQLPEEGLKFMVYLQKENIIDESGMPKERFSAEFPKEGPSILRIQQVVRGDSAAYFCASSVLGNSNTGELFFGEGSRLTVL.

With regard to this clone: The DNA ends 3 residues before the CDR3 does, and the rest of the CDR3 is filled in from the germline J gene. The chain recombines TRBV6-2 or TRBV6-3 with TRBJ2-1; 11 nucleotides align to TRBD2. Losses at the gene ends were 2 bases for V and 6 bases for J; bases not matched to a gene: 9. The germline gives CDR1 MNHEY, CDR2 SVGEGT. This CDR3 contains 17 residues. This chain's CDR3 is CASSYQYSSGGSNEQFF. Incomplete CDR3 DNA: TGTGCCAGCAGTTACCAATATTCTAGCGGGGGGAGCAATGAG.

This clone was counted at least ten times. Read data end 3 residues before the CDR3 end; the end is taken from the germline J gene. This chain uses TRBV5-1 with TRBJ2-5, with 12 positions matching TRBD1. This CDR3 is 15 amino acids long. The V and J ends lost 5 bases and 4 bases, in that order; junction bases with no gene match: 6. CDR1 is SGHRS and CDR2 is YFSETQ in the germline V gene. The CDR3 region is CASSPGTGGPETQYF. The covered CDR3 bases are TGCGCCAGCAGTCCCGGGACAGGGGGCCCAGAGACC.

As regards this clone: The read ends 3 residues shy of where the CDR3 ends; the end is completed using the germline J gene. This rearrangement joins TRBV6-2 or TRBV6-3 to TRBJ2-5; 7 bases map to TRBD2. Per germline, CDR1 MNHEY and CDR2 SVGEGT. J lost 2 bases, V lost 5 bases, and 5 bases had no gene match. The CDR3 has 14 residues. This CDR3 is CASSPRRGQETQYF. The CDR3 DNA, read in part, is TGTGCCAGCAGTCCCCGGCGGGGGCAAGAGACC.